These 8 T cell receptor beta chains were sequenced from one sample in a study of graft-versus-host responses after intestinal transplantation. TCRdb keeps only in-frame clones here, not all; method: immunoSEQ multiplex PCR. The sample holds about 39,000 clones; about 96% are singletons and the top ten take around 0.22%. No cognate antigen is known for these TCRs. Specimen: unstimulated CD8+ T cells sorted from spleen or lymph node cells, collected before transplant. The source is a human donor who was the organ donor for an intestinal transplant.

This chain joins TRBV6-6 and TRBJ1-6, with D hard to call. Germline loops: CDR1 MNHNY, CDR2 SVGAGI (reference sequence). The CDR3 is 12 residues long. Trimming pared 7 bases from V and 10 bases from J, leaving 11 bases between. DNA for the CDR3: TGTGCCAGCAACGAAGGGTCGTCACCCCTCCACTTT. This codes for CASNEGSSPLHF.

J is TRBJ2-2 and V is TRBV19; 15 bases line up with TRBD2. The CDR3 is made up of 17 amino acids. Per the germline V gene, CDR1 is LNHDA and CDR2 is SQIVND (reference sequence). Unmatched junction bases numbered 9, after V lost 5 bases and J lost 8 bases. CDR3 nucleotide sequence: TGTGCCAGTAGTCCCTGGACTAGCGGGGGGGCAACGGGGGAGCTGTTTTTT. As protein: CASSPWTSGGATGELFF.

The chain recombines TRBV7-9 with TRBJ2-3, with 7 bases fitting TRBD1. V lost 7 bases, J lost 1 base, and 5 bases stayed unmatched. The CDR3 runs to 14 residues. The germline V gene encodes CDR1 SEHNR and CDR2 FQNEAQ (reference sequence). The CDR3 region has the DNA TGTGCCAGCATCAACACAGGGGGCACAGATACGCAGTATTTT. Encoded protein: CASINTGGTDTQYF.

J is TRBJ1-4 and V is TRBV5-6; D remains ambiguous. The germline V gene has CDR1 SGHDT and CDR2 YYEEEE. CDR3 size: 18 residues. Trimming removed 0 bases at V and 0 bases at J, with 15 bases between. For the CDR3, the DNA is TGTGCCAGCAGCTTGGACAGTCGGGAGATTGCAACTAATGAAAAACTGTTTTTT. Its translation is CASSLDSREIATNEKLFF.

The CDR3 sequence: CSVEDHWGLNTEAFF. The CDR3 DNA is TGCAGCGTTGAAGATCATTGGGGATTGAACACTGAAGCTTTCTTT. This chain links TRBV29-1 with TRBJ1-1, with D unresolved. This CDR3 region has 15 residues. V lost 0 bases and J 0 bases, leaving 11 bases between the germline ends. From germline, CDR1 is SQVTM and CDR2 ANQGSEA.

The chain combines TRBV2 with TRBJ2-5; 12 bases fit TRBD2. V shed 5 bases and J 3 bases; nucleotides not matched to a gene: 10. Germline V gene data show CDR1 as SNHLY and CDR2 as FYNNEI. The CDR3 runs 17 residues. The CDR3 bases are TGTGCCAGCAGTACCCCTAAGACTAGCGGGGGCAAAGAGACCCAGTACTTC. The encoded protein is CASSTPKTSGGKETQYF. The whole variable domain, remainder taken from reference TRBV2 and TRBJ2-5, is EPEVTQTPSHQVTQMGQEVILRCVPISNHLYFYWYRQILGQKVEFLVSFYNNEISEKSEIFDDQFSVERPDGSNFTLKIRSTKLEDSAMYFCASSTPKTSGGKETQYFGPGTRLLVL.

The chain uses TRBV19 and TRBJ1-3, with D unresolved. The CDR3 is made up of 13 amino acids. The V gene lost 4 bases and the J gene lost 2 bases, with 6 bases spanning the gap. Germline V CDR1 and CDR2: LNHDA, SQIVND (reference sequence). The CDR3: CASSRDPGNTIYF. DNA of the CDR3: TGTGCCAGTAGTAGGGATCCTGGAAACACCATATATTTT.

This chain connects TRBV7-2 to TRBJ2-7; TRBD1 is a possible D gene (6 bases). V lost 5 bases, J lost 4 bases, and 12 bases lay in between. CDR3 length: 13 residues. Germline V gives CDR1 SGHTA, CDR2 FQGNSA. CDR3 residues: CASSPAQGYEQYF. The CDR3 DNA reads TGTGCCAGCAGCCCAGCCCAGGGGTACGAGCAGTACTTC.